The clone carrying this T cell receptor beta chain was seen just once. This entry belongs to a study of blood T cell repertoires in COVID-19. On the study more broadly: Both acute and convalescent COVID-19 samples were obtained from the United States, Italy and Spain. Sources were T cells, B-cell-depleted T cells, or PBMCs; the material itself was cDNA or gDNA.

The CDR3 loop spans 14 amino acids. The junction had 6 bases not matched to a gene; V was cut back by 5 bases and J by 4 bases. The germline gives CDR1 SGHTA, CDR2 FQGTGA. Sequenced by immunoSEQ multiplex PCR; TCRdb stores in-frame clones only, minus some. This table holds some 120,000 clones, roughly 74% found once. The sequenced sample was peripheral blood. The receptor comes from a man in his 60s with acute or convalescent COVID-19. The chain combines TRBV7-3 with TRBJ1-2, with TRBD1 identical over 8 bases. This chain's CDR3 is CASSPTGVGYGYTF. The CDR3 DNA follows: TGTGCCAGCAGCCCGACAGGGGTGGGCTATGGCTACACCTTC.